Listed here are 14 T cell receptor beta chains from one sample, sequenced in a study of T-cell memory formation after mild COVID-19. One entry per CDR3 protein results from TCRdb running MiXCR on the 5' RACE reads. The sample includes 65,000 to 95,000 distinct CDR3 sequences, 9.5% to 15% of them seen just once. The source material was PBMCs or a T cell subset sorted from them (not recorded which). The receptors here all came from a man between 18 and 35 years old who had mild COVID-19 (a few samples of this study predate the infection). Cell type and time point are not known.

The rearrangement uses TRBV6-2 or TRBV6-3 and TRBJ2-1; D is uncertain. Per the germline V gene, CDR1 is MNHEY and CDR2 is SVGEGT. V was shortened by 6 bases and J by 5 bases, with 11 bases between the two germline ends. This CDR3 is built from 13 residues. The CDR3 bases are TGTGCCAGCAGCCCGCCCCCGCACAATGAGCAGTTCTTC. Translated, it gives CASSPPPHNEQFF.

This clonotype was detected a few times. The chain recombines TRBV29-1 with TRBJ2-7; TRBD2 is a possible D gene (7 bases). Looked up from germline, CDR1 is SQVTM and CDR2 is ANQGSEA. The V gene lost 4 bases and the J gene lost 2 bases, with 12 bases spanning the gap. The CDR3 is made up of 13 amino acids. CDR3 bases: TGCAGCGTTGTGGGGGGGCATACCTACGAGCAGTACTTC. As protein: CSVVGGHTYEQYF.

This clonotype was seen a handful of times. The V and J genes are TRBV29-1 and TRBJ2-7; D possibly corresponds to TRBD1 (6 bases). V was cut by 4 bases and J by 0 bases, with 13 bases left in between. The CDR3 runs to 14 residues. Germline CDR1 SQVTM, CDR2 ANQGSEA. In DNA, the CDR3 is TGCAGCGTTGCCGGAAAGGACAGCTCCTACGAGCAGTACTTC. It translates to CSVAGKDSSYEQYF.

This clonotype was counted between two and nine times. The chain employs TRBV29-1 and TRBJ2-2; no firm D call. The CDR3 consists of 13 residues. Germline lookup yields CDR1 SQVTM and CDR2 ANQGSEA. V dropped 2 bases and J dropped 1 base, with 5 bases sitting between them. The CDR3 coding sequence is TGCAGCGTTGAAAAGGAGAACACCGGGGAGCTGTTTTTT. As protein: CSVEKENTGELFF.

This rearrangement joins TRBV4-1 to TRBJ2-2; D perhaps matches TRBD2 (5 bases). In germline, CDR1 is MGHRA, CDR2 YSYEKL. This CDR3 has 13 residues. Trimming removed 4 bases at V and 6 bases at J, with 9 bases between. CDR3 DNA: TGCGCCAGCAGCCCCTTAGCGTCCGGGGAGCTGTTTTTT. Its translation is CASSPLASGELFF.

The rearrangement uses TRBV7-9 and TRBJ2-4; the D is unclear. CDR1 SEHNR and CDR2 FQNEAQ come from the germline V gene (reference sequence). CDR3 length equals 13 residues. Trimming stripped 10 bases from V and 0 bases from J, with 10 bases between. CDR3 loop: CATDGIAKNIQYF. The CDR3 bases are TGTGCCACGGACGGAATAGCCAAAAACATTCAGTACTTC.

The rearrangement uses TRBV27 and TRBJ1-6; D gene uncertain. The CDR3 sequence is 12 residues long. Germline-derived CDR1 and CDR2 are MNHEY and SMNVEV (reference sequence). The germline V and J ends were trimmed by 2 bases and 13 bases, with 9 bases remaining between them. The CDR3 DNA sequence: TGTGCCAGCAGTTTAGGAGGGCGGCCCCTCCACTTT. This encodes CASSLGGRPLHF.

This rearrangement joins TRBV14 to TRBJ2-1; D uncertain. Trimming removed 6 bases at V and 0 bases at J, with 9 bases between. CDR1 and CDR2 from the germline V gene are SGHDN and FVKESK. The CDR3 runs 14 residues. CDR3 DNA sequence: TGTGCCAGCAGAAGGGAAGGCTCCTACAATGAGCAGTTCTTC. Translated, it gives CASRREGSYNEQFF.

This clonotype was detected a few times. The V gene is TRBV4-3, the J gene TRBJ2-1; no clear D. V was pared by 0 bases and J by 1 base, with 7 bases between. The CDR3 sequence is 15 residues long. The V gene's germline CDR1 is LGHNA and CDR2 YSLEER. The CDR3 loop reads CASSQDAGSYNEQFF. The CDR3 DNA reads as TGCGCCAGCAGCCAAGATGCCGGTTCCTACAATGAGCAGTTCTTC.

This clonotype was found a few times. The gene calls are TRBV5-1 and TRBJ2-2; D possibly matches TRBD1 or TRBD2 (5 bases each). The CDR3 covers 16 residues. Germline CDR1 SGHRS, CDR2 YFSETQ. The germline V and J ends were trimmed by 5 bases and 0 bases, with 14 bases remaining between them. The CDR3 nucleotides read TGCGCCAGCAGGAGGGTCGGGGCAGCGAACACCGGGGAGCTGTTTTTT. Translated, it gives CASRRVGAANTGELFF.

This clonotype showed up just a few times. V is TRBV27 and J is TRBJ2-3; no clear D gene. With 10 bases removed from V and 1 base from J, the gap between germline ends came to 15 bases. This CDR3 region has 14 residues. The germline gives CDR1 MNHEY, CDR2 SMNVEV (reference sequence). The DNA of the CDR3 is TGTGCCACCAGAAGCCTGGGTCGCACAGATACGCAGTATTTT. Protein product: CATRSLGRTDTQYF.

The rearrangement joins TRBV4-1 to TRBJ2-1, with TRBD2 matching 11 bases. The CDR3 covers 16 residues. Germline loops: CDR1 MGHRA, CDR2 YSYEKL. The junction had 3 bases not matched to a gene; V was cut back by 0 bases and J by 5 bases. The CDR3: CASSQEGTSGNNEQFF. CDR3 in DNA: TGCGCCAGCAGCCAAGAGGGGACTAGCGGAAACAATGAGCAGTTCTTC.

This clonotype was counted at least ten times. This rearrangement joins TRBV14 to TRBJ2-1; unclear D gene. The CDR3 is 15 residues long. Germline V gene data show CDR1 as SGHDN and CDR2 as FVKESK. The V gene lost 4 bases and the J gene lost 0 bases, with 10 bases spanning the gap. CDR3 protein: CASSPTGSSYNEQFF. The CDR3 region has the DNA TGTGCCAGCAGCCCGACTGGAAGCTCCTACAATGAGCAGTTCTTC.

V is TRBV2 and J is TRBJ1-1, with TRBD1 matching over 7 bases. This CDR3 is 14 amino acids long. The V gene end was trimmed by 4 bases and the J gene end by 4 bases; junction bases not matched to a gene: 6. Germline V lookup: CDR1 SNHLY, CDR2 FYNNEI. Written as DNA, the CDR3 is TGTGCCAGCAGTGTAGACAGGGTTGGCACTGAAGCTTTCTTT. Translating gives CASSVDRVGTEAFF.